The 19 T cell receptor beta chains presented below share a single source sample, sequenced in a study of blood T cell repertoires in COVID-19. The protocol was immunoSEQ multiplex PCR, while the TCRdb copy is restricted to in-frame clones and leaves out a portion. Of 150,000 to 250,000 clones listed, roughly four fifths were seen once; the top ten hold 12%. Material: PBMCs or T cells enriched from blood (not recorded which). Every receptor here comes from a man aged 40-50 years who had recovered from COVID-19.

The V gene is TRBV7-3, the J gene TRBJ1-6; D remains ambiguous. Germline values: CDR1 SGHTA, CDR2 FQGTGA. CDR3 size: 13 residues. Deletions cut 2 bases from V and 6 bases from J, with 5 bases between. The CDR3 loop reads CASSLSGNSPLHF. DNA for the CDR3: TGTGCCAGCAGCTTATCCGGTAATTCACCCCTCCACTTT.

The chain joins TRBV5-6 to TRBJ1-2; a possible D gene is TRBD1 (6 bases). The CDR3 has 13 amino acids. CDR1 SGHDT and CDR2 YYEEEE come from the germline V gene. The ends were cut back, 1 base at V and 9 bases at J, with 13 bases in the middle. CDR3 residues: CASSLQRTDRYTF. CDR3 DNA sequence: TGTGCCAGCAGCTTGCAACGGACAGATCGCTACACCTTC.

The chain employs TRBV24-1 and TRBJ2-3; unclear D gene. V gave up 3 bases and J gave up 0 bases, with 12 bases separating them. The CDR3 consists of 16 residues. CDR1 and CDR2 from the germline V gene are KGHDR and SFDVKD. CDR3 DNA: TGTGCCACCAGTGATGCCCGAGGTGGCAGCACAGATACGCAGTATTTT. Translated, it gives CATSDARGGSTDTQYF.

The rearrangement uses TRBV19 and TRBJ2-5; 8 nucleotides line up with TRBD2. Trimming at V came to 1 base and at J to 5 bases, leaving 15 bases not matched to a gene. CDR1 LNHDA and CDR2 SQIVND come from the germline V gene (reference sequence). There are 18 residues in the CDR3. This CDR3 is CASSIAVGREGGTETQYF. For the CDR3, the DNA is TGTGCCAGTAGTATAGCGGTCGGTCGGGAGGGCGGAACGGAGACCCAGTACTTC.

The chain recombines TRBV6-4 with TRBJ1-6, with D unresolved. CDR1 and CDR2 (germline): MRHNA, SNTAGT. The CDR3 runs 13 residues. V lost 4 bases, J lost 7 bases, and 8 bases lay in between. CDR3 DNA sequence: TGTGCCAGCAGTGCGGACTGGAATTCACCCCTCCACTTT. Protein sequence: CASSADWNSPLHF.

The chain joins TRBV27 to TRBJ1-1; D may be TRBD1 (5 bases). Germline lookup yields CDR1 MNHEY and CDR2 SMNVEV (reference sequence). The CDR3 is made up of 14 amino acids. The V gene lost 5 bases and the J gene lost 4 bases, with 14 bases spanning the gap. The CDR3 sequence is CASSSGRGGTEAFF. In nucleotides, the CDR3 is TGTGCCAGCAGTAGCGGACGGGGGGGCACTGAAGCTTTCTTT.

The chain joins TRBV7-3 to TRBJ2-2; no reliable D call. Germline V gives CDR1 SGHTA, CDR2 FQGTGA. CDR3 length: 16 residues. V gave up 5 bases and J gave up 6 bases, with 19 bases separating them. The CDR3 protein is CASSPSTVVVPGELFF. The DNA of the CDR3 is TGTGCCAGCAGCCCGTCTACAGTTGTGGTGCCCGGGGAGCTGTTTTTT.

This chain uses TRBV7-9 with TRBJ1-1; D perhaps matches TRBD1 (5 bases). The germline V gene encodes CDR1 SEHNR and CDR2 FQNEAQ (reference sequence). Trimming took off 4 bases at V and 1 base at J, with 13 bases between the two ends. CDR3 length: 15 amino acids. CDR3 sequence: CASSWKTGGNTEAFF. In nucleotides, the CDR3 is TGTGCCAGCAGCTGGAAGACGGGGGGGAACACTGAAGCTTTCTTT.

This clone appeared a few times. The chain employs TRBV10-3 and TRBJ2-7, with D perhaps matching TRBD2 (6 bases). There are 14 residues in the CDR3. Per germline, CDR1 ENHRY and CDR2 SYGVKD. With 4 bases removed from V and 0 bases from J, the gap between germline ends came to 10 bases. CDR3 residues: CAISVADNSYEQYF. CDR3 nucleotide sequence: TGTGCCATCAGTGTAGCGGACAACTCCTACGAGCAGTACTTC.

The rearrangement uses TRBV4-2 and TRBJ2-5, with TRBD1 as a possible D gene (6 bases). From germline, CDR1 is LGHNA and CDR2 YNFKEQ. The CDR3 contains 12 residues. The germline V and J ends were trimmed by 0 bases and 9 bases, with 8 bases remaining between them. The DNA for the CDR3 is TGTGCCAGCAGCCAAGAAGGACAGTCCCAGTACTTC. Its protein product is CASSQEGQSQYF.

The chain carries TRBV27 and TRBJ1-5; weak D call: TRBD1 (5 bases). The CDR3 has 15 residues. Germline V gene data show CDR1 as MNHEY and CDR2 as SMNVEV (reference sequence). The germline V and J ends were trimmed by 7 bases and 6 bases, with 19 bases remaining between them. CDR3 bases: TGTGCCAGCACCCCCGCTGGCGGGGCCGGTCAGCCCCAGCATTTT. Translated, it gives CASTPAGGAGQPQHF.

This chain links TRBV9 with TRBJ2-3, with TRBD1 matching over 7 bases. The germline V gene has CDR1 SGDLS and CDR2 YYNGEE. CDR3 size: 13 residues. After removal of 3 bases from V and 6 bases from J, the junction contained 4 bases not matched to a gene. This CDR3 is CASSATTGDTQYF. In nucleotides, the CDR3 is TGTGCCAGCAGCGCCACGACAGGGGATACGCAGTATTTT.

This clone was counted a single time. J is TRBJ1-1 and V is TRBV9; TRBD1 is a possible D gene (5 bases). The CDR3 sequence is 14 residues long. CDR1 SGDLS and CDR2 YYNGEE come from the germline V gene. The V gene lost 3 bases and the J gene lost 6 bases, with 15 bases spanning the gap. The CDR3: CASSAETDSPEAFF. The CDR3 DNA sequence: TGTGCCAGCAGCGCCGAGACAGATTCCCCTGAAGCTTTCTTT.

The rearrangement uses TRBV4-2 and TRBJ1-3; D gene uncertain. The CDR3 runs to 16 residues. Trimming left V 0 bases short and J 0 bases short, with 9 bases between. Per germline, CDR1 LGHNA and CDR2 YNFKEQ. CDR3 loop: CASSQDMNGSGNTIYF. In DNA, the CDR3 is TGTGCCAGCAGCCAAGATATGAACGGCTCTGGAAACACCATATATTTT.

The chain uses TRBV5-1 and TRBJ2-7, with 7 bases fitting TRBD1. Germline trimming cut 4 bases from V and 3 bases from J; bases unmatched to any gene: 4. Germline V gene lookup returns CDR1 SGHRS and CDR2 YFSETQ. The CDR3 consists of 13 residues. Here the CDR3 reads CASSPRTGYEQYF. In nucleotides, the CDR3 is TGCGCCAGCAGCCCGCGGACAGGCTACGAGCAGTACTTC.

The CDR3 DNA is TGTGCCAGCAGCGTGAACAGGGGTGGCTACACCTTC. The encoded protein is CASSVNRGGYTF. The chain uses TRBV9 and TRBJ1-2; TRBD1 aligns across 7 bases. CDR3 length equals 12 residues. Germline trimming cut 2 bases from V and 7 bases from J; bases unmatched to any gene: 2. Germline V gene data show CDR1 as SGDLS and CDR2 as YYNGEE.

V and J are TRBV7-2 and TRBJ2-1; D is perhaps TRBD1 (6 bases). V lost 7 bases, J lost 4 bases, and 14 bases lay in between. The CDR3 runs to 14 residues. Germline V gene sequence: CDR1 SGHTA, CDR2 FQGNSA. The CDR3 region has the DNA TGTGCCAGCACCACGGACAGTGTATACAATGAGCAGTTCTTC. It encodes CASTTDSVYNEQFF.

This chain uses TRBV7-2 with TRBJ2-1; D gene uncertain. V was trimmed by 4 bases and J by 4 bases, leaving 8 bases between them. In germline, CDR1 is SGHTA, CDR2 FQGNSA. There are 13 residues in the CDR3. The CDR3 loop is CASSSRMYNEQFF. In DNA form, the CDR3 reads TGTGCCAGCAGCTCGCGCATGTACAATGAGCAGTTCTTC.

This clone was counted ten times or more. The chain joins TRBV14 to TRBJ1-3; unclear D gene. V gave up 4 bases and J gave up 4 bases, with 17 bases separating them. Germline lookup yields CDR1 SGHDN and CDR2 FVKESK. CDR3 size: 16 residues. CDR3 DNA: TGTGCCAGCAGCCTTGGGCCCCCAGGAAGCGGAAACACCATATATTTT. This sequence encodes CASSLGPPGSGNTIYF.